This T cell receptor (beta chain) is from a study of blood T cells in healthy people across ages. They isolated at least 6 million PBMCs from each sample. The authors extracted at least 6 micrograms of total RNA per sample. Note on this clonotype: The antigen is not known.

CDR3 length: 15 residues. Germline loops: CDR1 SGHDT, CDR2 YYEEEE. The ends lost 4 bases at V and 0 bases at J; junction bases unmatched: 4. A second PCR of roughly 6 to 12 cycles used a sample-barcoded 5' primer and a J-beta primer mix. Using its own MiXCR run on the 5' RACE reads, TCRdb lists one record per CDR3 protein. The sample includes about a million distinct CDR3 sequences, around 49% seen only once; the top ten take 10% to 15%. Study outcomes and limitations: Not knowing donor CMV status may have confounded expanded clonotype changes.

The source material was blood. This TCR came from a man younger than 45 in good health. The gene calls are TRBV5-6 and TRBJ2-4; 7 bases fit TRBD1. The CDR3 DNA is TGTGCCAGCAGCGGGACAGACATAGCCAAAAACATTCAGTACTTC. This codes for CASSGTDIAKNIQYF.